The 2 T cell receptor beta chains below all came from one sample that was sequenced in a study of T-cell reconstitution after alpha-beta-depleted transplantation in children. It was with unique molecular identifiers that the TCRbeta library was prepared. One entry per CDR3 protein results from TCRdb running MiXCR on the PCR reads. The sample consists of about 78,000 distinct CDR3 sequences, about 14% of them appearing once. Sequencing used PBMCs, mostly from graft donor cells, obtained 180 days after TCRalphabeta/CD19-depleted stem cell transplant. These receptors were collected from a male patient between 2 and 10 years old who had a stem cell transplant for acute lymphoblastic leukemia, so the T cells may come from the graft donor.

The chain links TRBV10-3 to TRBJ2-2; no definite D call. The CDR3 spans 14 residues. The V end lost 6 bases, the J end lost 4 bases, and 12 bases lay between the germline ends. Germline CDR1 reads ENHRY; CDR2 reads SYGVKD. The CDR3 reads CAIRLTSSTGELFF. CDR3 sequence (DNA): TGTGCCATCAGGTTGACGTCCTCCACCGGGGAGCTGTTTTTT.

This clonotype was counted only a few times. This rearrangement joins TRBV7-2 to TRBJ1-4, with D unclear. V gave up 1 base and J gave up 10 bases, with 4 bases separating them. Germline CDR1 and CDR2: SGHTA and FQGNSA. The CDR3 has 11 amino acids. DNA for the CDR3: TGTGCCAGCAGCTTAGGGAGAAAACTGTTTTTT. Translating gives CASSLGRKLFF.